The subject of this entry is one TCR beta chain. Antigen: not known. These data come from a study of CD8 T cells in ankylosing spondylitis. Quantitative 5'-RACE with molecular barcodes was used to make the TCR beta libraries. One entry per CDR3 protein, called by TCRdb with MiXCR from the 5' RACE reads. The sample has 250,000 to 400,000 distinct CDR3 sequences, more than 9% seen once. Whole-study findings and limits: Reactive arthritis synovial fluid and blood previously showed some of these motif variants. The study looked at matched synovial fluid samples from ankylosing spondylitis patients. Disease-linked clones were reported to be significantly enriched there. Apparently characteristic of ankylosing spondylitis blood was a TCR beta motif (under ten highly homologous variants).

The sequenced material came from blood, either unsorted or a sorted T cell fraction (not recorded which). This sequence originates from a female donor with ankylosing spondylitis or in good health (not recorded which).

As DNA, the CDR3 is TGTGCCAGCAGCCAAGAACGAGGTGAGGGCACAGATACGCAGTATTTT. It yields the protein CASSQERGEGTDTQYF. The chain employs TRBV4-2 and TRBJ2-3; D is ambiguous. Per the germline V gene, CDR1 is LGHNA and CDR2 is YNFKEQ. CDR3 length: 16 residues. Trimming stripped 0 bases from V and 1 base from J, with 11 bases between.